This T cell receptor (beta chain) was observed in a study of blood T cell repertoires in COVID-19. Study-wide background: The samples span acute and convalescent COVID-19 from the United States, Italy and Spain. T cells, B-cell-depleted T cells, or PBMCs supplied cDNA or gDNA.

Original processing methods: For nucleated cells, counts were estimated from reference gene primer amplification. Measured with immunoSEQ multiplex PCR; TCRdb has only the in-frame clones, and not every one. Clone size and the V and J calls come from that table; the DNA yielded D and trimming. This table holds 85,000 to 110,000 clones, approximately 89% found once. The CDR3 contains 15 residues. V lost 4 bases and J lost 3; bases outside the gene matches: 6. Germline V gene data show CDR1 as LNHDA and CDR2 as SQIVND (reference sequence). The source of this sequence is a woman aged 80 or older in a cohort sampled during active COVID-19. Sequencing was performed on peripheral blood. This rearrangement joins TRBV19 to TRBJ2-1, with 7 bases lining up with TRBD2. The chain's CDR3 is CASSTSAGRYNEQFF. Written as DNA, the CDR3 is TGTGCCAGTAGTACATCAGCGGGACGCTACAATGAGCAGTTCTTC. Full variable domain (rest looked up from reference TRBV19 and TRBJ2-1): DGGITQSPKYLFRKEGQNVTLSCEQNLNHDAMYWYRQDPGQGLRLIYYSQIVNDFQKGDIAEGYSVSREKKESFPLTVTSAQKNPTAFYLCASSTSAGRYNEQFFGPGTRLTVL.